The clone carrying this T cell receptor beta chain was observed many times. What it binds is unknown. The sample originates from a study of T cell repertoires in cytomegalovirus infection. Study details: Through public TCR beta signatures, both CMV infection and matching HLA type were indicated.

V dropped 3 bases and J dropped 7; count of bases not matched to a gene: 6. The CDR3 is 15 residues long. CDR1 is LNHDA, CDR2 SQIVND, per germline (reference sequence). Regarding the study as a whole: Accumulated public TCR beta family frequency recognized individuals carrying CMV together with the relevant HLA. Ex vivo responses were dominated by HLA-C-restricted CMV-specific TCR beta clonotypes.

TCRdb re-called the reads with MiXCR, one entry per CDR3 protein. This table has approximately 240,000 distinct CDR3 sequences, approximately 13% appearing once. The sequencing input was PBMCs. The source is a human donor in good health (CMV status not recorded). Some clones in this sample may be carry-over from other donors' samples. The chain uses TRBV19 and TRBJ2-1; 10 bases map to TRBD2. This CDR3 reads CASSIGLAGVNEQFF. DNA of the CDR3: TGTGCCAGTAGTATCGGGCTAGCGGGAGTAAATGAGCAGTTCTTC.